The 12 T cell receptor beta chains in this list originate from one sample, sequenced in a study of cytomegalovirus exposure and HLA in healthy donors. Data came from immunoSEQ multiplex PCR; TCRdb stores just in-frame clones and leaves some out. The table records over 60,000 clones, 85% to 95% of them present only once. Sequenced input: PBMCs. All receptors derive from a man aged 18-30 years in good health and CMV-seronegative.

The rearrangement links TRBV6-5 to TRBJ2-2; 12 bases match TRBD1. Trimming took 10 bases from V and 7 from J; bases not matched to a gene: 10. The CDR3 spans 15 residues. Germline loops: CDR1 MNHEY, CDR2 SVGAGI. DNA for the CDR3: TGTGCCACTCAAAGAGGGACAGGGGGCTTCGGGGAGCTGTTTTTT. Translating it yields CATQRGTGGFGELFF.

The chain combines TRBV5-4 with TRBJ1-6, with a weak D call TRBD1 (6 bases). From germline, CDR1 is SGHNT and CDR2 YYREEE (reference sequence). Trimming removed 2 bases from V and 7 bases from J, with 13 bases in between. The CDR3 sequence is 15 residues long. The CDR3 DNA sequence: TGTGCCAGCAGCTTAGGGGGAACAAACAATTCACCCCTCCACTTT. Its protein is CASSLGGTNNSPLHF.

The rearrangement uses TRBV30 and TRBJ2-7, with TRBD1 matching 10 bases. Germline CDR1 reads GTSNPN; CDR2 reads SVGIG (reference sequence). J lost 3 bases, V lost 1 base, and 3 bases had no gene match. The length of the CDR3 is 14 residues. The DNA for the CDR3 is TGTGCCTGGAGTGCGGGACAGGGGTTCTACGAGCAGTACTTC. Translating gives CAWSAGQGFYEQYF.

The chain recombines TRBV7-8 with TRBJ2-6, with D perhaps TRBD2 (5 bases). V lost 5 bases to trimming and J lost 0 bases, with 14 bases between them. The CDR3 spans 17 residues. Germline V gene data show CDR1 as SGHVS and CDR2 as FQNEAQ. The CDR3 sequence is CASSPYLRGSGANVLTF. DNA for the CDR3: TGTGCCAGCAGCCCATACCTCCGGGGCTCTGGGGCCAACGTCCTGACTTTC. Filled out from reference TRBV7-8 and TRBJ2-6, the complete variable domain reads GAGVSQSPRYKVAKRGQDVALRCDPISGHVSLFWYQQALGQGPEFLTYFQNEAQLDKSGLPSDRFFAERPEGSVSTLKIQRTQQEDSAVYLCASSPYLRGSGANVLTFGAGSRLTVL.

The gene calls are TRBV5-4 and TRBJ2-1, with 7 bases lining up with TRBD1. This CDR3 is built from 13 residues. V was pared by 6 bases and J by 6 bases, with 6 bases of the junction left unmatched. Germline V gene lookup returns CDR1 SGHNT and CDR2 YYREEE (reference sequence). The CDR3 sequence: CASTTRDSNEQFF. The CDR3 coding sequence is TGTGCCAGCACCACCAGGGACAGCAATGAGCAGTTCTTC.

The gene calls are TRBV9 and TRBJ2-1, with D possibly being TRBD2 (5 bases). The ends were cut back, 4 bases at V and 1 base at J, with 12 bases in the middle. The germline V gene has CDR1 SGDLS and CDR2 YYNGEE. The CDR3 sequence is 15 residues long. CDR3 region: CASSSGLLSYNEQFF. The CDR3 DNA sequence: TGTGCCAGCAGCTCGGGGTTATTGTCCTACAATGAGCAGTTCTTC.

The genes are TRBV18 and TRBJ2-1, with a tentative D call TRBD1 (5 bases). The V end was cut by 6 bases, the J end by 3 bases, with 15 bases between. Germline V gene sequence: CDR1 KGHSH, CDR2 LQKENI. The CDR3 loop spans 15 amino acids. The CDR3 region is CASSRQIPFYNEQFF. The DNA of the CDR3 is TGTGCCAGCTCCCGACAGATTCCTTTCTACAATGAGCAGTTCTTC.

This clone was seen a single time. This chain uses TRBV29-1 with TRBJ1-2; the D is unclear. The CDR3 is made up of 16 amino acids. Germline V gene lookup returns CDR1 SQVTM and CDR2 ANQGSEA. V lost 4 bases to trimming and J lost 3 bases, with 21 bases between them. The CDR3 bases are TGCAGCGTTGTGACCGCGGGTGTGGGTCTCCACTATGGCTACACCTTC. Translated: CSVVTAGVGLHYGYTF.

This clone was observed once. The chain links TRBV5-1 to TRBJ1-2; D remains ambiguous. V gave up 2 bases and J gave up 3 bases, with 8 bases separating them. CDR1 and CDR2 from the germline V gene are SGHRS and YFSETQ. The CDR3 length is 13 residues. The CDR3 DNA reads TGCGCCAGCAGCTTTGACTTACACTATGGCTACACCTTC. Encoded protein: CASSFDLHYGYTF.

The gene calls are TRBV27 and TRBJ2-7; D possibly corresponds to TRBD1 (6 bases). V was clipped by 0 bases and J by 4 bases, with 13 bases between them. This CDR3 is built from 15 residues. The germline gives CDR1 MNHEY, CDR2 SMNVEV (reference sequence). The CDR3 DNA follows: TGTGCCAGCAGTTTATCAGGGGGTGGTGGGTACGAGCAGTACTTC. As protein: CASSLSGGGGYEQYF.

The chain recombines TRBV29-1 with TRBJ1-2; D gene unclear. Germline assignment: CDR1 SQVTM and CDR2 ANQGSEA. V was trimmed by 5 bases and J by 3 bases, leaving 16 bases between them. The CDR3 is made up of 14 amino acids. The CDR3 loop is CSVHVFGEDYGYTF. CDR3 sequence (DNA): TGCAGCGTTCACGTCTTTGGGGAGGACTATGGCTACACCTTC. The whole variable domain, filled in from reference TRBV29-1 and TRBJ1-2, reads SAVISQKPSRDICQRGTSLTIQCQVDSQVTMMFWYRQQPGQSLTLIATANQGSEATYESGFVIDKFPISRPNLTFSTLTVSNMSPEDSSIYLCSVHVFGEDYGYTFGSGTRLTVV.

The rearrangement links TRBV7-9 to TRBJ2-7; the D is unclear. The CDR3 has 14 residues. CDR1 SEHNR and CDR2 FQNEAQ come from the germline V gene (reference sequence). V lost 4 bases and J 1 base, leaving 11 bases between the germline ends. The chain's CDR3 is CASSSVTGSYEQYF. The CDR3, as DNA: TGTGCCAGCAGCTCAGTGACGGGTTCCTACGAGCAGTACTTC.